Listed below are T cell receptor beta chains from one sample, sequenced in a study of regulatory T cells in long-lasting Graves disease. TCRdb reprocessed the multiplex PCR reads via MiXCR and lists one record per CDR3 protein. The sample includes around 250,000 distinct CDR3 sequences, just over 20% of them seen just once. Sequencing used peripheral blood mononuclear cells (PBMCs), obtained at new diagnosis, from a patient treated with antithyroid drugs. The receptors come from a female donor with Graves disease. The CDR3 runs from the conserved cysteine through the conserved F or W. A D gene is named only where the DNA matches it firmly. Rows give clone size only sometimes, using once, few, many, or a class for an expanded clone.

D gene | J gene | V gene | clone size | CDR3 protein | CDR3 DNA
NA | TRBJ2-7 | TRBV19 | few | CASSKARFDEQYF | TGTGCCAGTAGTAAGGCCCGGTTCGACGAGCAGTACTTC
NA | TRBJ2-3 | TRBV6-2/TRBV6-3 | NA | CASSYLVADTQYF | TGTGCCAGCAGTTACCTGGTGGCAGATACGCAGTATTTT
NA | TRBJ1-4 | TRBV4-2 | many | CASSQNRDGFGAGYEKLFF | TGTGCCAGCAGCCAAAACCGGGACGGCTTCGGGGCTGGTTATGAAAAACTGTTTTTT
TRBD2 | TRBJ2-3 | TRBV20-1 | NA | CSANLAGGADTQYF | TGCAGTGCTAATCTAGCGGGAGGAGCAGATACGCAGTATTTT
NA | TRBJ2-7 | TRBV19 | NA | CASSIINSAAYEQYF | TGTGCCAGTAGTATCATTAATAGCGCCGCCTACGAGCAGTACTTC
TRBD2 | TRBJ2-3 | TRBV9 | many | CASSVSGGNTDTQYF | TGTGCCAGCAGCGTTAGCGGGGGGAACACAGATACGCAGTATTTT
TRBD2 | TRBJ2-7 | TRBV6-2/TRBV6-3 | few | CASSGGLAGGYEQYF | TGTGCCAGCAGTGGGGGGCTAGCGGGAGGGTACGAGCAGTACTTC
NA | TRBJ2-1 | TRBV4-3 | NA | CASSQDSDSGPPNEQFF | TGCGCCAGCAGCCAAGATTCCGACAGCGGACCCCCCAATGAGCAGTTCTTC
NA | TRBJ1-2 | TRBV5-1 | many | CASSQLGSGTGNGYTF | TGCGCCAGCAGCCAGCTTGGATCAGGAACAGGGAATGGCTACACCTTC
NA | TRBJ2-1 | TRBV11-2 | many | CASGGLTSYNEQFF | TGTGCCAGCGGGGGGTTGACTTCCTACAATGAGCAGTTCTTC
NA | TRBJ2-1 | TRBV7-2 | NA | CASSPRTGSSYNEQFF | TGTGCCAGCAGCCCGCGGACGGGGAGCTCCTACAATGAGCAGTTCTTC